What follows describes a single TCR beta chain. This sample was taken from a study of blood T cell repertoires in COVID-19. Whole-study context: Samples taken during acute and convalescent COVID-19 were collected in the United States, Italy and Spain. PBMCs, B-cell-depleted T cells, or T cells were the source of the cDNA or gDNA that made up the material.

Self-reported history from a screening survey and questionnaire set each donor's cohort. The authors' processing: Nucleated cell number was recorded as an estimate derived from reference gene primer amplification. This table comes from immunoSEQ multiplex PCR, and its TCRdb copy is limited to in-frame clones, with some not included. V, J and clone size were drawn from that table, and D and trimming were deduced from the DNA. The sample lists about 270,000 clones; more than 80% were seen once. This CDR3 comprises 17 residues. Germline V gene lookup returns CDR1 MDHEN and CDR2 SYDVKM. The ends were cut back, 3 bases at V and 4 bases at J, with 21 bases in the middle.

What was sequenced was PBMCs or T cells enriched from blood (not recorded which). This chain links TRBV28 with TRBJ1-2; a weak D match, TRBD1 (5 bases). This clonotype originated in a woman aged 30 to 39 with acute COVID-19. The CDR3 here is CASSFVDTLSLTYGYTF. The CDR3 DNA follows: TGTGCCAGCAGTTTCGTGGACACTCTAAGCCTAACCTATGGCTACACCTTC.